This TCR beta chain stems from a study of OX40 agonist ivuxolimab in advanced cancers. The wider study: Age averaged around 60 years (range roughly 23 to 85), and 80% to 90% were male.

Assay used: immunoSEQ multiplex PCR; TCRdb lists only in-frame clones, some missing. The table lists 65,000 to 95,000 clones, over 75% of them singletons. Study results and limitations: At 0.1 to 3.0 mg/kg, CD4+ and CD8+ blood T cells expanded clonally by week 6. CD8+ T cells averaged more expanded clones than CD4+.

Trimming removed 1 base at V and 10 bases at J, with 13 bases between. This CDR3 comprises 13 residues. CDR1 and CDR2 from the germline V gene are SGHTA and FQGTGA. As to this clone: Its antigen is as yet unknown.

The chain recombines TRBV7-3 with TRBJ1-1; D gene unclear. The receptor was isolated from an adult with an advanced solid tumor such as melanoma, head and neck, liver or kidney cancer. This specimen was CD4+ or CD8+ T cells sorted from blood, taken in a trial of the OX40 agonist ivuxolimab. The CDR3 region is CASSLKAEGTAFF. The DNA of the CDR3 is TGTGCCAGCAGCTTAAAGGCTGAAGGTACAGCTTTCTTT.